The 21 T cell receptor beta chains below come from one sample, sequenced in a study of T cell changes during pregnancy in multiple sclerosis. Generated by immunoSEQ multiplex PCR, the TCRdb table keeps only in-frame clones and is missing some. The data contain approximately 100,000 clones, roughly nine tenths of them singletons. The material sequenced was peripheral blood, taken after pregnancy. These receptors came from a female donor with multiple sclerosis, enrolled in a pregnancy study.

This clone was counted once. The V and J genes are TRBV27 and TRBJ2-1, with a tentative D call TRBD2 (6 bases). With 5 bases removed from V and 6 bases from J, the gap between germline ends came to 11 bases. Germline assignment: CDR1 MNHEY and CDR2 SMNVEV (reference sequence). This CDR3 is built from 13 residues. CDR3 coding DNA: TGTGCCAGCAGTCCGCGGGACGGCAATGAGCAGTTCTTC. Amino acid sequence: CASSPRDGNEQFF.

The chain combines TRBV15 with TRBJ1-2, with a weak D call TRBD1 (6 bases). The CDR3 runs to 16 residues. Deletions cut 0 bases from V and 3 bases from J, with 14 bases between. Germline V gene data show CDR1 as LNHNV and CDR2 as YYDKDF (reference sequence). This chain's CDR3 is CATSRDNKGGYYGYTF. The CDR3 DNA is TGTGCCACCAGCAGAGATAATAAAGGGGGTTACTATGGCTACACCTTC.

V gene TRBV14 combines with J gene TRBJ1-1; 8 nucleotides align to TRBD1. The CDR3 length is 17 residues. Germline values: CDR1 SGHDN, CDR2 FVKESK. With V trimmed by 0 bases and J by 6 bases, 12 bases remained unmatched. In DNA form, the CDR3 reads TGTGCCAGCAGCCAAGAAGCGTGGACAGGGCCTGGGGCTGAAGCTTTCTTT. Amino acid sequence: CASSQEAWTGPGAEAFF.

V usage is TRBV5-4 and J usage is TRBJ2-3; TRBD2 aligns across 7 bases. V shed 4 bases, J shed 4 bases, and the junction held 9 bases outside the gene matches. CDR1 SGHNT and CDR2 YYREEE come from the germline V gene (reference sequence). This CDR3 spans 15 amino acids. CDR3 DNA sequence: TGTGCCAGCAGCCTAGAGCGGGACTTGGCAGATACGCAGTATTTT. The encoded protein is CASSLERDLADTQYF.

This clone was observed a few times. The CDR3 nucleotides read TGCGCCAGCAGCCAAGTCCGACAGCTTAACTATGGCTACACCTTC. Translation gives CASSQVRQLNYGYTF. The gene calls are TRBV4-3 and TRBJ1-2, with D maybe TRBD1 (5 bases). Germline V CDR1 and CDR2: LGHNA, YSLEER. This CDR3 contains 15 residues. Trimming took off 1 base at V and 1 base at J, with 10 bases between the two ends.

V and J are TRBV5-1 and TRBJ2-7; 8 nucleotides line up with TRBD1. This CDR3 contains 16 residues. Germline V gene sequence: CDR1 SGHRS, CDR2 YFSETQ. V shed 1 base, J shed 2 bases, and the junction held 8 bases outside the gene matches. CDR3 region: CASSLFGQGFTYEQYF. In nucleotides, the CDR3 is TGCGCCAGCAGCTTGTTTGGACAGGGATTCACCTACGAGCAGTACTTC.

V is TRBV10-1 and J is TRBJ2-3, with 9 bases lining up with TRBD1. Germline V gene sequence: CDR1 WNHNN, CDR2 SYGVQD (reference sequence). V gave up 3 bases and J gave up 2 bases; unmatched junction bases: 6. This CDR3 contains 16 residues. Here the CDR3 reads CASSDPRDRATDTQYF. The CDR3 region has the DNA TGCGCCAGCAGTGACCCCCGGGACAGGGCCACAGATACGCAGTATTTT.

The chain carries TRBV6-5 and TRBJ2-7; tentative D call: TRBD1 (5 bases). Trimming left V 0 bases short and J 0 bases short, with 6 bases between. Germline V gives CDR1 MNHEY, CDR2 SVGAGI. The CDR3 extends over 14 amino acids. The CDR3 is CASSYSGVSYEQYF. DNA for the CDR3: TGTGCCAGCAGTTACTCAGGGGTCTCCTACGAGCAGTACTTC.

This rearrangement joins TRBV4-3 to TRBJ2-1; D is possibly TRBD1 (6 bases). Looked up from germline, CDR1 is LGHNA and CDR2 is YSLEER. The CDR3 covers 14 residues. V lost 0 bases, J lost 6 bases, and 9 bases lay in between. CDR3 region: CASSQDTGRNEQFF. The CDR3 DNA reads TGCGCCAGCAGCCAAGATACAGGGCGCAATGAGCAGTTCTTC.

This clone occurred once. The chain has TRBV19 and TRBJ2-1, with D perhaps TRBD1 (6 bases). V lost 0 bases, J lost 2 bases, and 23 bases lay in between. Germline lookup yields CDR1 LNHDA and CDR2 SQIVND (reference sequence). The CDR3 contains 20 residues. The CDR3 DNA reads TGTGCCAGTAGTATAGAGGAGCCAGGGGCAATCCTTTCAGCCTACAATGAGCAGTTCTTC. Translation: CASSIEEPGAILSAYNEQFF.

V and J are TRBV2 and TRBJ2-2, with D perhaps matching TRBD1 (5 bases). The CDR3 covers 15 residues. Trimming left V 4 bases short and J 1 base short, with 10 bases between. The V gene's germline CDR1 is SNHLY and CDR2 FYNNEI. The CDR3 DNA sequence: TGTGCCAGCAGTGGGGTGACAGAGAACACCGGGGAGCTGTTTTTT. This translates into CASSGVTENTGELFF. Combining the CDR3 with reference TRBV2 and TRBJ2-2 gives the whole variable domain EPEVTQTPSHQVTQMGQEVILRCVPISNHLYFYWYRQILGQKVEFLVSFYNNEISEKSEIFDDQFSVERPDGSNFTLKIRSTKLEDSAMYFCASSGVTENTGELFFGEGSRLTVL.

CDR3 in amino acids: CASSVSGRVGTDTQYF. The CDR3 DNA reads TGCGCCAGCAGCGTTAGCGGGAGGGTTGGCACAGATACGCAGTATTTT. This chain uses TRBV5-1 with TRBJ2-3, with 11 bases fitting TRBD2. After removal of 4 bases from V and 1 base from J, the junction contained 5 bases not matched to a gene. CDR3 length equals 16 residues. CDR1 and CDR2 from the germline V gene are SGHRS and YFSETQ. The full variable domain, with the rest looked up from reference TRBV5-1 and TRBJ2-3, is KAGVTQTPRYLIKTRGQQVTLSCSPISGHRSVSWYQQTPGQGLQFLFEYFSETQRNKGNFPGRFSGRQFSNSRSEMNVSTLELGDSALYLCASSVSGRVGTDTQYFGPGTRLTVL.

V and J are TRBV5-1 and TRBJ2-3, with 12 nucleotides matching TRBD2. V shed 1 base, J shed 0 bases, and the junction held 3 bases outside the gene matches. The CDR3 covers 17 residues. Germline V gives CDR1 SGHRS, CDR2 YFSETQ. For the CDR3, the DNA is TGCGCCAGCAGCTTGTCGACTAGCGGGGGTAGCACAGATACGCAGTATTTT. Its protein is CASSLSTSGGSTDTQYF.

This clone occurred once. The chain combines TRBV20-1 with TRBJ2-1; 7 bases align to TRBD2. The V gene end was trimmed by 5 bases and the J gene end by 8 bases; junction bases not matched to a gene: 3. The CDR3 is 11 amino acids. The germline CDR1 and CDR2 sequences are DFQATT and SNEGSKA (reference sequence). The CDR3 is CSAGRGHEQFF. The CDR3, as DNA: TGCAGTGCTGGGAGGGGTCATGAGCAGTTCTTC.

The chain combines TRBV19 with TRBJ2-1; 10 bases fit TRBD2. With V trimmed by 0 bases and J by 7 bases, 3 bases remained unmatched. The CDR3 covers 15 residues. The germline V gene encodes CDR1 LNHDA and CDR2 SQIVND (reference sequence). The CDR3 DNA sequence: TGTGCCAGTAGTATAGATGCTAGCGGGAGTAATGAGCAGTTCTTC. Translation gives CASSIDASGSNEQFF.

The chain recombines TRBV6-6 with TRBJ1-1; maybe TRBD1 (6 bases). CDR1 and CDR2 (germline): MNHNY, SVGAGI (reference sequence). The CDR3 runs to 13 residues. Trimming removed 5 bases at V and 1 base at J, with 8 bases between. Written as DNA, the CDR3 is TGTGCCAGCAGTGGGACACAGAACACTGAAGCTTTCTTT. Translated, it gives CASSGTQNTEAFF.

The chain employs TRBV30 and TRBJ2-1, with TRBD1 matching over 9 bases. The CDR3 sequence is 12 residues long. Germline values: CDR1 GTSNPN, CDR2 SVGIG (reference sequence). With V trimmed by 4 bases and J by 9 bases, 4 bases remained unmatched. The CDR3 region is CAWTTGGLEQFF. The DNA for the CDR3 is TGTGCCTGGACGACAGGGGGTCTTGAGCAGTTCTTC.

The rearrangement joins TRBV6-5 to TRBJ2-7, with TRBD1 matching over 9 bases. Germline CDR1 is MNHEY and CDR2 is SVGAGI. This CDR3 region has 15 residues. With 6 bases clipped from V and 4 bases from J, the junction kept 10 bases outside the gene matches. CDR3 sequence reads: CASRIGGTGRYEQYF. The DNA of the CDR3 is TGTGCCAGCAGGATCGGAGGGACAGGGCGTTACGAGCAGTACTTC.

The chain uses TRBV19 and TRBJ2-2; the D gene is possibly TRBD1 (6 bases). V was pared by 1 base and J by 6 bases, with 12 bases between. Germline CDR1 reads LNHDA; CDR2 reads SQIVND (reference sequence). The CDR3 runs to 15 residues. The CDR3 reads CASSIVRQASGELFF. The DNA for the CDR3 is TGTGCCAGTAGTATAGTCAGACAGGCCTCCGGGGAGCTGTTTTTT.

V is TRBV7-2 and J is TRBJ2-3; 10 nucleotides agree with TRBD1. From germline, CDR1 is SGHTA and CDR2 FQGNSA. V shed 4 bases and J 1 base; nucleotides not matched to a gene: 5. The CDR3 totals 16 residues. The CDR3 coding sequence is TGTGCCAGCAGCTCTTGGACAGGGGGAGGCACAGATACGCAGTATTTT. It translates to CASSSWTGGGTDTQYF.

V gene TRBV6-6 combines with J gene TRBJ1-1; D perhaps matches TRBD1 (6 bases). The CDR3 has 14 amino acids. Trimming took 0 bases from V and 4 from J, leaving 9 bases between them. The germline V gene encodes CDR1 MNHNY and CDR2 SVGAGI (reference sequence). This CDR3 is CASSYSTGGTEAFF. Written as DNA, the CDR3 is TGTGCCAGCAGTTACTCGACAGGAGGCACTGAAGCTTTCTTT.